This TCR beta chain was identified during a study of Ad26.COV2.S vaccination and SARS-CoV-2 variants. Study in general: Participants got Ad26.COV2.S intramuscularly, once or twice 56 days apart. General observations from the study: Non-spike TCR breadth did not differ much between vaccine and placebo recipients.

Comment on this clone: What it recognizes is unknown.

The treatment: 15 to 20 received Ad26.COV2.S at low or high dose, single or two shots; roughly 5 received placebo; per-sample allocation not given. Sampling was done on day 63 after the first vaccine or placebo injection. The donor was a Boston adult aged 18-55 years. TCRdb's copy holds only in-frame clones and misses some; the assay was immunoSEQ multiplex PCR. This table holds almost 400,000 clones, approximately 90% found once. The TCR sequence derives from a person between 18 and 60 years old who received the Ad26.COV2.S COVID-19 vaccine or a placebo. Here the sequenced sample was peripheral blood, taken in a trial of Ad26.COV2.S vaccine versus placebo.

The CDR3 spells CASSLRRDTGGSGTSYNEQFF. Written as DNA, the CDR3 is TGTGCCAGCTCACTTCGACGGGACACCGGTGGTAGCGGGACCTCCTACAATGAGCAGTTCTTC. This sequence joins TRBV18 and TRBJ2-1; 8 bases align to TRBD2. The CDR3 totals 21 residues. Germline assignment: CDR1 KGHSH and CDR2 LQKENI. Trimming removed 4 bases from V and 0 bases from J; junction bases left unmatched: 20. Based on the CDR3 plus reference TRBV18 and TRBJ2-1, the full variable domain is NAGVMQNPRHLVRRRGQEARLRCSPMKGHSHVYWYRQLPEEGLKFMVYLQKENIIDESGMPKERFSAEFPKEGPSILRIQQVVRGDSAAYFCASSLRRDTGGSGTSYNEQFFGPGTRLTVL.